Below are 25 T cell receptor beta chains sequenced from a single sample in a study of neurological immune-mediated disorders. One entry per CDR3 protein, called by TCRdb with MiXCR from the 5' RACE reads. The table has under 45,000 distinct CDR3 sequences, roughly 13% seen once. Material for sequencing was PBMCs. These receptors were obtained from a female donor in good health.

This clonotype was picked up many times. The rearrangement uses TRBV10-3 and TRBJ2-5; no reliable D call. The germline gives CDR1 ENHRY, CDR2 SYGVKD. The CDR3 sequence is 16 residues long. Trimming took 2 bases from V and 5 from J, leaving 18 bases between them. DNA for the CDR3: TGTGCCATCAGTGAGCATGGCGGCCCTGGCGTGGAGACCCAGTACTTC. Translated, it gives CAISEHGGPGVETQYF.

V usage is TRBV18 and J usage is TRBJ2-1; no reliable D call. Trimming took 1 base from V and 5 from J, leaving 6 bases between them. Per the germline V gene, CDR1 is KGHSH and CDR2 is LQKENI. The CDR3 extends over 13 amino acids. The CDR3 coding sequence is TGTGCCAGCTCACCACAGGTAGACAATGAGCAGTTCTTC. It codes for CASSPQVDNEQFF.

This clonotype was picked up many times. This chain links TRBV7-9 with TRBJ2-7; TRBD2 agrees at 11 bases. V lost 5 bases and J lost 5; bases outside the gene matches: 5. The CDR3 runs to 14 residues. Germline CDR1 SEHNR, CDR2 FQNEAQ (reference sequence). The CDR3 sequence: CASSRSGGADEQYF. The DNA of the CDR3 is TGTGCCAGCAGCCGTAGCGGGGGGGCCGACGAGCAGTACTTC.

This clonotype showed up many times. The gene calls are TRBV6-5 and TRBJ2-5; the match to TRBD2 covers 15 bases. The CDR3 runs to 18 residues. Germline values: CDR1 MNHEY, CDR2 SVGAGI. The trim removed 0 bases at V and 5 bases at J, leaving 7 bases unmatched. In nucleotides, the CDR3 is TGTGCCAGCAGTTACTCAGCATCCGGGACTAGCGGGGGGGAGACCCAGTACTTC. Its protein product is CASSYSASGTSGGETQYF.

This clonotype was detected only a few times. The chain links TRBV3-1 to TRBJ1-6; the D is unclear. The CDR3 runs to 14 residues. V lost 6 bases, J lost 8 bases, and 14 bases lay in between. Germline V gene data show CDR1 as LGHDT and CDR2 as YNNKEL (reference sequence). The CDR3 bases are TGTGCCAGCAGTAGACTACCAGCCGATTCACCCCTCCACTTT. Its translation is CASSRLPADSPLHF.

This clonotype appeared many times. V is TRBV12-3 or TRBV12-4 and J is TRBJ2-1, with D perhaps TRBD1 (5 bases). The V and J ends lost 3 bases and 9 bases respectively, with 12 bases between them. CDR3 length equals 13 residues. CDR3 DNA sequence: TGTGCCAGCAGTTTCCAGGGCGTAGGTGAGCAGTTCTTC. This gives the protein CASSFQGVGEQFF.

There are many counts of this clonotype. The chain joins TRBV5-8 to TRBJ2-2, with D perhaps TRBD1 or TRBD2 (5 bases each). Trimming cost V 3 bases and J 1 base, with 13 bases left between them. Germline V gives CDR1 SGHTS, CDR2 YDEGEE. The CDR3 extends over 16 amino acids. The CDR3, as DNA: TGTGCCAGCAGCTCGGGACGGATCCTGAACACCGGGGAGCTGTTTTTT. Protein sequence: CASSSGRILNTGELFF.

The table lists this clonotype with many counts. The rearrangement uses TRBV20-1 and TRBJ2-3; D uncertain. This CDR3 spans 13 amino acids. Germline V CDR1 and CDR2: DFQATT, SNEGSKA (reference sequence). The V end was cut by 2 bases, the J end by 1 base, with 7 bases between. The CDR3 coding sequence is TGCAGTGCTAGATGGCCCGGCACAGATACGCAGTATTTT. As protein: CSARWPGTDTQYF.

This chain connects TRBV28 to TRBJ1-2; 9 bases are shared with TRBD1. Germline V gives CDR1 MDHEN, CDR2 SYDVKM. J was trimmed by 3 bases and V by 7 bases; bases with no gene match: 6. This CDR3 has 14 residues. The CDR3 DNA follows: TGTGCCAGCAATCGACAGGGGGAAGACTATGGCTACACCTTC. It yields the protein CASNRQGEDYGYTF.

This clonotype was counted a few times. J is TRBJ1-2 and V is TRBV6-5; 8 nucleotides line up with TRBD1. In germline, CDR1 is MNHEY, CDR2 SVGAGI. This CDR3 is built from 15 residues. V gave up 0 bases and J gave up 6 bases; unmatched junction bases: 6. The DNA for the CDR3 is TGTGCCAGCAGTTACTCGGACAGGGATCTCGATGGCTACACCTTC. It is translated as CASSYSDRDLDGYTF.

This clonotype has a count of ten or more. The chain carries TRBV9 and TRBJ2-3; 8 bases are shared with TRBD2. The CDR3 is made up of 17 amino acids. Per the germline V gene, CDR1 is SGDLS and CDR2 is YYNGEE. The V gene end was trimmed by 4 bases and the J gene end by 3 bases; junction bases not matched to a gene: 13. The CDR3 protein is CASSPSGWDRATDTQYF. The CDR3 DNA is TGTGCCAGCAGCCCTAGCGGGTGGGACCGCGCGACAGATACGCAGTATTTT. Supplemented by reference TRBV9 and TRBJ2-3, the full variable domain reads DSGVTQTPKHLITATGQRVTLRCSPRSGDLSVYWYQQSLDQGLQFLIQYYNGEERAKGNILERFSAQQFPDLHSELNLSSLELGDSALYFCASSPSGWDRATDTQYFGPGTRLTVL.

The table lists this clonotype with many counts. This rearrangement joins TRBV20-1 to TRBJ1-1; D is uncertain. The CDR3 has 11 amino acids. The ends were cut back, 6 bases at V and 4 bases at J, with 9 bases in the middle. Germline V gene data show CDR1 as DFQATT and CDR2 as SNEGSKA (reference sequence). Here the CDR3 reads CSAEVGTEAFF. CDR3 coding DNA: TGCAGTGCGGAGGTGGGCACTGAAGCTTTCTTT.

At least ten counts were recorded for this clonotype. CDR3 protein: CASRVAGADTQYF. The CDR3 nucleotides read TGTGCCAGTAGGGTGGCAGGGGCGGATACGCAGTATTTT. This chain joins TRBV19 and TRBJ2-3, with D perhaps matching TRBD1 (6 bases). Germline V gives CDR1 LNHDA, CDR2 SQIVND (reference sequence). The CDR3 covers 13 residues. Trimming took off 6 bases at V and 6 bases at J, with 13 bases between the two ends.

This clonotype was picked up many times. The V call is TRBV5-1, the J call TRBJ2-7, with 10 bases that match TRBD2. The CDR3 runs to 14 residues. Germline CDR1 SGHRS, CDR2 YFSETQ. V was pared by 3 bases and J by 4 bases, with 4 bases of the junction left unmatched. The CDR3 reads CASSSGTSDYEQYF. DNA for the CDR3: TGCGCCAGCAGCTCCGGGACTAGCGATTACGAGCAGTACTTC.

This clonotype has at least ten counts. The chain employs TRBV27 and TRBJ2-7; 8 nucleotides line up with TRBD2. V was clipped by 8 bases and J by 4 bases; unmatched bases: 13. Germline values: CDR1 MNHEY, CDR2 SMNVEV (reference sequence). The CDR3 extends over 15 amino acids. For the CDR3, the DNA is TGTGCCAGCTCCCGGGAGGGAGGGTTTCGGTACGAGCAGTACTTC. Protein: CASSREGGFRYEQYF.

This clonotype was counted many times. CDR3 amino acids: CASSAWGANQPQHF. The CDR3 nucleotides are TGTGCCAGCAGCGCGTGGGGGGCGAATCAGCCCCAGCATTTT. The chain joins TRBV3-1 to TRBJ1-5, with a tentative D call TRBD1 (6 bases). Trimming took off 5 bases at V and 4 bases at J, with 12 bases between the two ends. CDR1 is LGHDT, CDR2 YNNKEL, per germline (reference sequence). The CDR3 totals 14 residues.

The sample holds many counts of this clonotype. CDR3 protein: CASSPTGTGVWEQYF. For the CDR3, the DNA is TGTGCCAGCAGCCCCACCGGGACAGGGGTCTGGGAGCAGTACTTC. The chain couples TRBV6-5 to TRBJ2-7, with 10 bases aligning to TRBD1. The CDR3 is 15 amino acids. Germline V lookup: CDR1 MNHEY, CDR2 SVGAGI. Germline trimming cut 6 bases from V and 7 bases from J; bases unmatched to any gene: 12.

This clonotype was picked up many times. The chain links TRBV20-1 to TRBJ1-1, with D perhaps matching TRBD1 (5 bases). The CDR3 consists of 16 residues. V gave up 0 bases and J gave up 1 base, with 15 bases separating them. Germline CDR1 reads DFQATT; CDR2 reads SNEGSKA (reference sequence). CDR3 sequence reads: CSARDGGLKTNTEAFF. The CDR3 DNA follows: TGCAGTGCTAGAGATGGGGGTCTGAAAACGAACACTGAAGCTTTCTTT.

This clonotype was detected many times. The chain is built from TRBV20-1 and TRBJ1-2; TRBD1 agrees at 7 bases. The germline V gene encodes CDR1 DFQATT and CDR2 SNEGSKA (reference sequence). The CDR3 consists of 14 residues. V trimming: 1 base; J trimming: 3 bases; junction bases outside the gene matches: 5. CDR3 bases: TGCAGTGCTAGAGCAGGAACAGGGGACTATGGCTACACCTTC. This codes for CSARAGTGDYGYTF.

J is TRBJ2-5 and V is TRBV5-1; D is possibly TRBD2 (5 bases). CDR1 is SGHRS and CDR2 is YFSETQ in the germline V gene. The CDR3 covers 14 residues. V lost 7 bases to trimming and J lost 2 bases, with 15 bases between them. As DNA, the CDR3 is TGCGCCAGCGGGTCGGCAAGCGGACAAGAGACCCAGTACTTC. Translating it yields CASGSASGQETQYF. Combining the CDR3 with reference TRBV5-1 and TRBJ2-5 gives the whole variable domain KAGVTQTPRYLIKTRGQQVTLSCSPISGHRSVSWYQQTPGQGLQFLFEYFSETQRNKGNFPGRFSGRQFSNSRSEMNVSTLELGDSALYLCASGSASGQETQYFGPGTRLLVL.

This clonotype was observed at least ten times. This chain links TRBV6-5 with TRBJ1-4; 7 bases align to TRBD1. Germline loops: CDR1 MNHEY, CDR2 SVGAGI. V lost 6 bases to trimming and J lost 4 bases; unmatched junction nucleotides: 8. The CDR3 is made up of 15 amino acids. The CDR3 sequence is CASRRDSGGNEKLFF. The DNA of the CDR3 is TGTGCCAGCAGGCGGGACAGCGGTGGTAATGAAAAACTGTTTTTT.

In its sample, this clonotype was seen once. The rearrangement joins TRBV2 to TRBJ2-1, with D perhaps TRBD2 (6 bases). V was shortened by 8 bases and J by 4 bases, with 15 bases between the two germline ends. CDR1 is SNHLY, CDR2 FYNNEI, per germline. The CDR3 is made up of 14 amino acids. The CDR3 DNA reads TGTGCCAGCGGCGGGGCGCCTCTATACAATGAGCAGTTCTTC. Amino acids: CASGGAPLYNEQFF.

Many counts were recorded for this clonotype. The chain links TRBV27 to TRBJ1-5, with a tentative D call TRBD1 (6 bases). The V gene's germline CDR1 is MNHEY and CDR2 SMNVEV (reference sequence). The V end was cut by 0 bases, the J end by 5 bases, with 11 bases between. The CDR3 totals 15 residues. DNA of the CDR3: TGTGCCAGCAGTTTATCGAAGGGGGGCGATCAGCCCCAGCATTTT. Translated: CASSLSKGGDQPQHF.

The chain combines TRBV29-1 with TRBJ1-1; the D is unclear. V lost 7 bases, J lost 1 base, and 7 bases lay in between. Germline CDR1 is SQVTM and CDR2 is ANQGSEA. The CDR3 has 11 amino acids. Here the CDR3 DNA reads TGCAGCGACGAAAGGAACACTGAAGCTTTCTTT. Protein product: CSDERNTEAFF.

This clonotype was seen ten or more times. V gene TRBV18 combines with J gene TRBJ1-1; D call uncertain. The length of the CDR3 is 15 residues. The V gene's germline CDR1 is KGHSH and CDR2 LQKENI. V was shortened by 3 bases and J by 1 base, with 12 bases between the two germline ends. CDR3 amino acids: CASSPRRYTNTEAFF. CDR3 bases: TGTGCCAGCTCACCCCGGCGATATACGAACACTGAAGCTTTCTTT.